Sequencing of this TCR beta chain was carried out in a study of blood T cell repertoires in COVID-19 (dated by TCRdb to 2018 to 2020). With regard to the full study: Collaborator samples came from the United States, Italy and Spain and covered acute and convalescent phases of COVID-19. The prospective study material was composed of cDNA or gDNA derived from T cells, B-cell-depleted T cells, or PBMCs. The dataset comprised deeply sampled blood TCRbeta repertoires from subjects exposed to, actively infected with, or recovered from COVID-19. The repertoires were released in a freely available public database intended as a resource for research on the immune response to SARS-CoV-2. The samples were drawn from two sources: the first 160 participants of the ongoing ImmuneRACE study, and 1,200 or so subjects contributed by 6 global collaborators. Sample metadata almost always included a de-identified subject ID, COVID-19 status, age in years and sex. HLA class I and class II types, where available, came from metadata supplied by the sample provider rather than from assay-based typing. The paper's findings and limits, for the study overall: The quantity of clinical and demographic metadata differed by source and by participant and was supplied without curation.

Whole blood was collected in K2EDTA tubes by collaborating institutions according to the institutions' own protocols. Collaborator samples were shipped for TCRbeta analysis as frozen whole blood, isolated PBMCs, or DNA extracted from either sample type. Trimming removed 6 bases from V and 9 bases from J; the gene matches leave 8 bases unexplained. According to the germline V gene, CDR1 reads MDHEN and CDR2 reads SYDVKM. The CDR3 measures 13 amino acids from cysteine to phenylalanine. Kept here is only the CDR3 DNA, which spans 39 bases and is read in frame from base 1. The immunoSEQ Assay, a bias-controlled multiplex PCR, was used to amplify TCRbeta CDR3 regions from genomic DNA. The source study handled its data this way. The number of nucleated cells in each sample was estimated from the amplification of reference gene primers within the assay. To quantify the absolute abundance of each unique TCRbeta CDR3 rearrangement, sequence reads were collapsed and filtered. For each sample, productive Simpson clonality was calculated by taking the square root of Simpson's diversity index across productive rearrangements. The source is immuneACCESS, and TCRdb retained only in-frame sequences with V and J called. Part of the clones is not carried over; for the studies checked, unresolved V genes explain less than half of this, and the remainder is unexplained. Clonal size and the V and J genes are those of that table, whereas D and trimming came from the DNA. Here the sample has tens of thousands of clones; roughly 90% occur a single time. The top ten hold 35% to 50% of the sample.

Turning to this clone: Its antigen specificity is not known. Base qualities are not recorded, but no much larger clone differs from it by a single base.

Rearrangement joined TRBV28 to TRBJ1-5; the central 7 bases match TRBD1. Sequencing was performed on peripheral blood. This receptor was taken from a man between 60 and 75 years old with active or convalescent COVID-19. CDR3 loop: CASSQTGVSPQHF. The base sequence is TGTGCCAGCAGCCAAACAGGGGTTTCGCCCCAGCATTTT.